This TCR beta chain was recovered during a study of CD8+ T cells in alopecia areata. Study information: C3H/HeJ donors with spontaneous alopecia, roughly 6-12 months old, supplied skin grafts to roughly 6-10-week-old female C3H/HeJ mice.

With regard to this clone: No antigen is known for it. The genes are named according to mouse. Other nucleotide sequences in the sample specify the same CDR3.

Study-wide findings and caveats: Scalp sequencing also captures normal skin's resident alphabeta T cells. Alopecia totalis/universalis scalp especially showed more expanded CD8+ clones than normal scalp. Relative to mice, TCR sharing across patients was less clear, a difference possibly HLA-related.

TCR sequencing used cDNA made by reverse transcription of extracted RNA. Generated by immunoSEQ multiplex PCR, the TCRdb table keeps only in-frame clones and is missing some. Recorded here are 270,000 or so clones, none singletons. Markers used for sorting pooled cutaneous lymph node cells were CD4, CD8alpha, NKG2D, NKG2ACE and others. This clonotype was obtained from a C3H/HeJ mouse with alopecia areata. For this mouse line, the MHC haplotype is H2-k. The sequenced material came from CD4+ T cells sorted from a lymph node.

The CDR3 DNA, read in part, is TGTGCCTGGAGTCTGTATGCT. The encoded protein is CAWSLYA. The whole CDR3 reads CAWSLYAEQFF. The rearrangement links TRBV31 to TRBJ2-1; D remains unclear. The missing CDR3 end, 4 residues past where the read stops, is filled in from the germline J gene. This CDR3 is 11 amino acids long. V was shortened by 0 bases and J by 4 bases, with 1 base between the two germline ends. CDR1 and CDR2 from the germline V gene are GKSSPN and SITVG. The variable domain in full, completed from reference TRBV31 and TRBJ2-1, reads AQTIHQWPVAEIKAVGSPLSLGCTIKGKSSPNLYWYWQATGGTLQQLFYSITVGQVESVVQLNLSASRPKDDQFILSTEKLLLSHSGFYLCAWSLYAEQFFGPGTRLTVL.